Below, 22 T cell receptor beta chains from the same sample are listed, as sequenced in a study of T cell responses to AZD1222 COVID-19 vaccine (dated by TCRdb to about 2021). The time point label, read with the paper, signifies: about 28 days (+/-7) after the second vaccine dose. The library was built by means of the immunoSEQ multiplex PCR assay. TCRdb stores this immuneACCESS table with in-frame sequences only. Part of the clones is absent; in the studies checked, under half of the shortfall reflects unresolved V genes, and no reason is known for the rest. This sample holds about 110,000 clones; around 88% were observed only once. Together, the top ten hold about 6.8% of the sample. The sample consisted of peripheral blood, taken 28 days after the second AZD1222 dose. Every receptor here comes from an adult who received the AZD1222 COVID-19 vaccine.

The chain has TRBV27 and TRBJ2-7; 10 bases map to TRBD1. V lost 7 bases to trimming and J lost 5 bases; unmatched junction nucleotides: 8. From germline, CDR1 is MNHEY and CDR2 SMNVEV (reference sequence). There are 14 residues in the CDR3. The CDR3 reads CASTKGQGSDEQYF. CDR3 DNA: TGTGCCAGCACCAAGGGACAGGGGTCCGACGAGCAGTACTTC.

The V call is TRBV19, the J call TRBJ1-5, with D tentatively TRBD1 (6 bases). Trimming pared 3 bases from V and 2 bases from J, leaving 17 bases between. The germline V gene encodes CDR1 LNHDA and CDR2 SQIVND (reference sequence). The CDR3 has 17 residues. Here the CDR3 reads CASSIRQGSSGNQPQHF. CDR3 bases: TGTGCCAGTAGTATCCGCCAGGGGAGTAGTGGCAATCAGCCCCAGCATTTT.

The DNA for the CDR3 is TGTGCCAGCAGCAAGGACAGTCAGATCTATGGCTACACCTTC. It encodes CASSKDSQIYGYTF. This chain joins TRBV5-6 and TRBJ1-2; possibly TRBD1 for D (6 bases). This CDR3 has 14 amino acids. Trimming removed 4 bases from V and 4 bases from J, with 14 bases in between. Per germline, CDR1 SGHDT and CDR2 YYEEEE.

The chain employs TRBV20-1 and TRBJ2-5; D gene uncertain. The CDR3 sequence is 10 residues long. Trimming cost V 4 bases and J 5 bases, with 5 bases left between them. In germline, CDR1 is DFQATT, CDR2 SNEGSKA (reference sequence). The CDR3 is CSANRETQYF. The CDR3, as DNA: TGCAGTGCTAATAGGGAGACCCAGTACTTC.

This clone was seen only a few times. V usage is TRBV3-1 (or the pseudogene TRBV3-2) and J usage is TRBJ1-5; no firm D call. From germline, CDR1 is LGHDT and CDR2 YNNKEL (reference sequence). Trimming removed 2 bases at V and 5 bases at J, with 7 bases between. The CDR3 has 13 residues. Here the CDR3 DNA reads TGTGCCAGCAGCCAACTTCTTGATCAGCCCCAGCATTTT. As protein: CASSQLLDQPQHF.

The V gene is TRBV4-1, the J gene TRBJ1-1, with D possibly TRBD1 on 5 matching bases. The V end lost 0 bases, the J end lost 4 bases, and 12 bases lay between the germline ends. This CDR3 contains 15 residues. Germline CDR1 MGHRA, CDR2 YSYEKL. The CDR3 region has the DNA TGCGCCAGCAGCCAAGACCGCTGGGGGGTCACTGAAGCTTTCTTT. Translating it yields CASSQDRWGVTEAFF.

This clone was detected once. The chain's CDR3 is CASNLDRNSNQPQHF. In DNA form, the CDR3 reads TGTGCCAGTAACCTGGACCGGAATAGCAATCAGCCCCAGCATTTT. This chain uses TRBV19 with TRBJ1-5; D not resolved. Germline loops: CDR1 LNHDA, CDR2 SQIVND (reference sequence). This CDR3 has 15 amino acids. Deletions cut 7 bases from V and 0 bases from J, with 13 bases between.

The chain employs TRBV18 and TRBJ1-2, with a weak D call TRBD1 (6 bases). The CDR3 runs 14 residues. The V gene lost 3 bases and the J gene lost 2 bases, with 10 bases spanning the gap. CDR1 and CDR2 from the germline V gene are KGHSH and LQKENI. The CDR3 loop reads CASSPGGGNYGYTF. CDR3 bases: TGTGCCAGCTCACCGGGCGGGGGCAACTATGGCTACACCTTC.

CDR3 sequence: CASSYLFSNQPQHF. As DNA, the CDR3 is TGTGCCAGCAGTTACCTTTTTAGCAATCAGCCCCAGCATTTT. The rearrangement joins TRBV6-2 or TRBV6-3 to TRBJ1-5; D is ambiguous. The CDR3 runs to 14 residues. V was pared by 2 bases and J by 0 bases, with 5 bases between. Germline CDR1 and CDR2: MNHEY and SVGEGT.

The DNA of the CDR3 is TGCGCCAGCAGTGATATGGGGGATCGGTTTGGCTACACCTTC. Its protein is CASSDMGDRFGYTF. The J gene is TRBJ1-2, the V gene TRBV10-2; D perhaps matches TRBD1 (5 bases). Germline V gene data show CDR1 as WSHSY and CDR2 as SAAADI. CDR3 length: 14 amino acids. Trimming stripped 3 bases from V and 7 bases from J, with 15 bases between.

The V gene is TRBV4-1, the J gene TRBJ1-6; 8 nucleotides agree with TRBD1. Germline trimming cut 1 base from V and 7 bases from J; bases unmatched to any gene: 12. Germline V lookup: CDR1 MGHRA, CDR2 YSYEKL. This CDR3 has 18 amino acids. CDR3: CASSQGRQGLSINSPLHF. The CDR3 region has the DNA TGCGCCAGCAGCCAAGGGCGACAGGGGCTCAGCATAAATTCACCCCTCCACTTT.

This sequence joins TRBV5-1 and TRBJ1-6; unclear D gene. V gave up 4 bases and J gave up 5 bases, with 13 bases separating them. CDR1 is SGHRS and CDR2 is YFSETQ in the germline V gene. The CDR3 runs to 15 residues. CDR3 DNA sequence: TGCGCCAGCAGCCGGTCGACACCGGATAATTCACCCCTCCACTTT. It codes for CASSRSTPDNSPLHF.

The rearrangement links TRBV7-2 to TRBJ1-4; possibly TRBD1 for D (6 bases). The CDR3 has 15 residues. Looked up from germline, CDR1 is SGHTA and CDR2 is FQGNSA. Trimming took 1 base from V and 5 from J, leaving 11 bases between them. Written as DNA, the CDR3 is TGTGCCAGCAGCTTAGGACGGGGGCAGAATGAAAAACTGTTTTTT. Protein product: CASSLGRGQNEKLFF.

The V gene is TRBV7-2, the J gene TRBJ2-1, with 10 bases fitting TRBD2. The CDR3 consists of 17 residues. Germline trimming cut 3 bases from V and 6 bases from J; bases unmatched to any gene: 11. Germline V gene data show CDR1 as SGHTA and CDR2 as FQGNSA. The CDR3 DNA sequence: TGTGCCAGCAGCTTCGGACTAGCGGAAATATACCGCAATGAGCAGTTCTTC. This gives the protein CASSFGLAEIYRNEQFF.

The J gene is TRBJ1-2, the V gene TRBV2; a possible D gene is TRBD1 (6 bases). V was trimmed by 9 bases and J by 1 base, leaving 18 bases between them. Per the germline V gene, CDR1 is SNHLY and CDR2 is FYNNEI. The CDR3 is made up of 15 amino acids. The CDR3 DNA is TGTGCCAGTACTATCCGGGACACTAGTAACTATGGCTACACCTTC. This gives the protein CASTIRDTSNYGYTF.

Written as DNA, the CDR3 is TGTGCCAGCAGCAAAGAGCGGGGGGGTCAATACGAGCAGTACTTC. The encoded protein is CASSKERGGQYEQYF. The chain uses TRBV7-2 and TRBJ2-7; 10 bases align to TRBD2. This CDR3 is built from 15 residues. Germline CDR1 SGHTA, CDR2 FQGNSA. Germline trimming cut 5 bases from V and 4 bases from J; bases unmatched to any gene: 8.

The chain employs TRBV20-1 and TRBJ2-4; D is unclear. The CDR3 sequence is 10 residues long. V gave up 4 bases and J gave up 10 bases, with 8 bases separating them. Germline V gene data show CDR1 as DFQATT and CDR2 as SNEGSKA (reference sequence). This CDR3 is CSAKDPIQYF. The CDR3 DNA follows: TGCAGTGCTAAGGACCCAATTCAGTACTTC.

The CDR3 coding sequence is TGTGCCAGCAGCCAAACTAGGGCTTCCAGGTCGAACTATGGCTACACCTTC. Encoded protein: CASSQTRASRSNYGYTF. The V call is TRBV14, the J call TRBJ1-2; no definite D call. V lost 2 bases to trimming and J lost 2 bases, with 18 bases between them. CDR3 length: 17 amino acids. Per germline, CDR1 SGHDN and CDR2 FVKESK.

The chain employs TRBV5-6 and TRBJ2-7, with TRBD1 identical over 7 bases. The trim removed 2 bases at V and 9 bases at J, leaving 8 bases unmatched. This CDR3 is built from 13 residues. The germline gives CDR1 SGHDT, CDR2 YYEEEE. CDR3 protein: CASSLATGVTQYF. The CDR3 DNA is TGTGCCAGCAGCTTAGCTACAGGGGTAACGCAGTACTTC. The whole variable domain, filled in from reference TRBV5-6 and TRBJ2-7, reads DAGVTQSPTHLIKTRGQQVTLRCSPKSGHDTVSWYQQALGQGPQFIFQYYEEEERQRGNFPDRFSGHQFPNYSSELNVNALLLGDSALYLCASSLATGVTQYFGPGTRLTVT.

V and J are TRBV5-5 and TRBJ1-5, with TRBD1 matching over 7 bases. The CDR3 sequence is 15 residues long. Losses at the gene ends were 0 bases for V and 4 bases for J; bases not matched to a gene: 4. Germline V gene data show CDR1 as SGHKS and CDR2 as YYEKEE (reference sequence). CDR3 protein: CASSLAGTENQPQHF. The CDR3 region has the DNA TGTGCCAGCAGCTTGGCGGGGACAGAGAATCAGCCCCAGCATTTT.

The J gene is TRBJ1-5, the V gene TRBV7-2; D not certain. Trimming removed 1 base from V and 7 bases from J, with 5 bases in between. From germline, CDR1 is SGHTA and CDR2 FQGNSA. This CDR3 spans 12 amino acids. CDR3: CASSLEPQPQHF. In DNA form, the CDR3 reads TGTGCCAGCAGCTTAGAACCCCAGCCCCAGCATTTT.

The chain employs TRBV6-1 and TRBJ1-3; unclear D gene. Trimming took 3 bases from V and 4 from J, leaving 10 bases between them. Germline V gene lookup returns CDR1 MNHNS and CDR2 SASEGT. CDR3 length equals 14 residues. CDR3 sequence (DNA): TGTGCCAGCAGTGATTTTAGATTCGGAAACACCATATATTTT. This sequence encodes CASSDFRFGNTIYF.